A single sample is the source of the 26 T cell receptor beta chains below, sequenced in a study of Tregs in tolerant kidney transplant recipients. This table comes from immunoSEQ multiplex PCR, and its TCRdb copy is limited to in-frame clones, with some not included. The repertoire table contains 45,000 to 55,000 clones. The material was CD4+ T cells from blood, obtained before the transplant. The receptors derive from a human donor who received a combined kidney and bone marrow transplant.

Regarding this clone: The CDR3 extends 3 residues past the end of the read, so its final part is completed from the germline J gene. The rearrangement joins TRBV18 to TRBJ2-1; 7 bases map to TRBD2. Germline V gene lookup returns CDR1 KGHSH and CDR2 LQKENI. This CDR3 contains 15 residues. J was trimmed by 6 bases and V by 3 bases; bases with no gene match: 8. CDR3 residues: CASSPPRTRGNEQFF. The sequenced CDR3 bases are TGTGCCAGCTCACCTCCGAGGACTAGGGGCAATGAG. Complete variable domain (other parts from reference TRBV18 and TRBJ2-1): NAGVMQNPRHLVRRRGQEARLRCSPMKGHSHVYWYRQLPEEGLKFMVYLQKENIIDESGMPKERFSAEFPKEGPSILRIQQVVRGDSAAYFCASSPPRTRGNEQFFGPGTRLTVL.

A note on this clone: The read ends 3 residues before the CDR3 terminus; that terminus is restored from the germline J gene. V is TRBV20-1 and J is TRBJ2-3; D might be TRBD2 (5 bases). The CDR3 runs 17 residues. Germline CDR1 DFQATT, CDR2 SNEGSKA (reference sequence). V lost 3 bases to trimming and J lost 0 bases, with 19 bases between them. CDR3 sequence reads: CSASYSPTLASTDTQYF. The part of the CDR3 DNA that was read is TGCAGTGCTAGCTACTCTCCTACCCTAGCTAGCACAGATACG.

A note on this clone: The sequence runs out 3 residues before the end of the CDR3; the remainder is reconstructed from the germline J gene. This rearrangement joins TRBV19 to TRBJ2-1; 9 bases are a match to TRBD1. The V gene end was trimmed by 7 bases and the J gene end by 3 bases; junction bases not matched to a gene: 7. This CDR3 region has 15 residues. From germline, CDR1 is LNHDA and CDR2 SQIVND (reference sequence). Partial CDR3 DNA: TGTGCCAGTACCGGACAGGGGCGAATCTACAATGAG. Its translation is CASTGQGRIYNE. The CDR3 reads in full as CASTGQGRIYNEQFF.

Details on this clone: The CDR3 end lies 3 residues beyond the end of the read and is filled in from the germline J gene. This chain uses TRBV5-6 with TRBJ2-3; D might be TRBD1 or TRBD2, each matching 5 bases. Germline CDR1 SGHDT, CDR2 YYEEEE. This CDR3 contains 11 residues. Partial CDR3 DNA: TGTGCCAGCAGCCTCAGGGAGACG. Its translation: CASSLRET. In full, the CDR3 reads CASSLRETQYF.

About this clone itself: The read falls 3 residues short of the CDR3 end, and the missing part is taken from the germline J gene. The chain combines TRBV7-2 with TRBJ2-1, with 7 bases aligning to TRBD2. Germline trimming cut 3 bases from V and 2 bases from J; bases unmatched to any gene: 4. Germline V gene lookup returns CDR1 SGHTA and CDR2 FQGNSA. This CDR3 has 15 amino acids. The CDR3 spells CASSLARETYNEQFF. CDR3 DNA (partial): TGTGCCAGCAGCTTGGCGCGGGAGACCTACAATGAG. Full variable domain (remainder filled in from reference TRBV7-2 and TRBJ2-1): GAGVSQSPSNKVTEKGKDVELRCDPISGHTALYWYRQSLGQGLEFLIYFQGNSAPDKSGLPSDRFSAERTGGSVSTLTIQRTQQEDSAVYLCASSLARETYNEQFFGPGTRLTVL.

As concerns this clone: The CDR3 end is not reached by the read, which stops 3 residues before it; the germline J gene fills it in. This sequence joins TRBV20-1 and TRBJ2-4, with D perhaps matching TRBD2 (6 bases). Germline V lookup: CDR1 DFQATT, CDR2 SNEGSKA (reference sequence). The CDR3 contains 13 residues. V was trimmed by 1 base and J by 6 bases, leaving 10 bases between them. The sequenced part of the CDR3 DNA is TGCAGTGCTAGAGGACGTAGCGGAAACATT. This gives the protein CSARGRSGNI. The complete CDR3 reads CSARGRSGNIQYF.

About this clone itself: Read coverage stops 3 residues before the CDR3 terminus; the germline J gene supplies the remainder. The J gene is TRBJ1-4, the V gene TRBV5-6; 8 bases are a match to TRBD1. Germline values: CDR1 SGHDT, CDR2 YYEEEE. V shed 4 bases and J 8 bases; nucleotides not matched to a gene: 4. This CDR3 has 13 amino acids. The covered CDR3 bases are TGTGCCAGCAGCCTGACAGGGGTCGAAAAA. It specifies CASSLTGVEK. The whole CDR3 region reads CASSLTGVEKLFF.

Notes on this clone: The CDR3 end lies 3 residues beyond the end of the read and is filled in from the germline J gene. V is TRBV20-1 and J is TRBJ2-3, with TRBD2 matching 11 bases. Germline trimming cut 0 bases from V and 2 bases from J; bases unmatched to any gene: 7. The length of the CDR3 is 17 residues. Germline-derived CDR1 and CDR2 are DFQATT and SNEGSKA (reference sequence). CDR3 amino acids: CSARDSPSGRFTDTQYF. CDR3 DNA (partial): TGCAGTGCTAGAGATAGTCCTAGCGGGAGGTTCACAGATACG.

On this clone itself: Read sequence stops 3 residues before the CDR3 end, and the germline J gene provides the missing end. The chain uses TRBV19 and TRBJ2-7; 9 bases are a match to TRBD1. The CDR3 covers 16 residues. The V gene's germline CDR1 is LNHDA and CDR2 SQIVND (reference sequence). V lost 5 bases, J lost 2 bases, and 10 bases stayed unmatched. The CDR3 spells CASSPRDRASAYEQYF. The CDR3 bases that were read are TGTGCCAGTAGTCCCCGGGACAGGGCGTCGGCCTACGAG.

A remark on this clone: The read ends 3 residues before the CDR3 terminus; that terminus is restored from the germline J gene. The chain carries TRBV30 and TRBJ1-2, with 8 nucleotides matching TRBD1. The trim removed 2 bases at V and 7 bases at J, leaving 6 bases unmatched. The CDR3 contains 13 residues. The germline V gene encodes CDR1 GTSNPN and CDR2 SVGIG (reference sequence). The CDR3 region is CAWSPGQGLGYTF. Partial CDR3 DNA: TGTGCCTGGAGTCCTGGACAGGGTCTTGGC.

Details on this clone: The read comes to an end 3 residues before the CDR3 does, leaving the germline J gene to fill in the end. The genes are TRBV20-1 and TRBJ2-7; TRBD2 agrees at 7 bases. CDR1 and CDR2 (germline): DFQATT, SNEGSKA (reference sequence). The CDR3 covers 15 residues. Trimming took 3 bases from V and 2 from J; bases not matched to a gene: 10. CDR3 DNA, as far as it was read: TGCAGTGCTAGCTCCCCGCGGGAGTCGCCCTACGAG. Residues: CSASSPRESPYE. The whole CDR3 sequence is CSASSPRESPYEQYF.

Comments on this clone: The CDR3 goes on 3 residues after the read ends, and that part is filled in from the germline J gene. This sequence joins TRBV19 and TRBJ1-5, with 7 positions matching TRBD1. CDR1 is LNHDA and CDR2 is SQIVND in the germline V gene (reference sequence). V shed 6 bases, J shed 4 bases, and the junction held 9 bases outside the gene matches. The CDR3 loop spans 15 amino acids. CDR3 sequence: CASSPGQSLNQPQHF. The covered CDR3 bases are TGTGCCAGTAGCCCGGGACAGTCTCTTAATCAGCCC. The complete variable domain, with remaining parts taken from reference TRBV19 and TRBJ1-5, reads DGGITQSPKYLFRKEGQNVTLSCEQNLNHDAMYWYRQDPGQGLRLIYYSQIVNDFQKGDIAEGYSVSREKKESFPLTVTSAQKNPTAFYLCASSPGQSLNQPQHFGDGTRLSIL.

For this clone: Read sequence stops 3 residues before the CDR3 end, and the germline J gene provides the missing end. The chain links TRBV2 to TRBJ1-1, with D perhaps matching TRBD1 (6 bases). The CDR3 has 16 residues. Trimming removed 1 base from V and 1 base from J, with 13 bases in between. Germline V gives CDR1 SNHLY, CDR2 FYNNEI. The CDR3 bases that were read are TGTGCCAGCAGTGAAGACAACAGGGTTCCGAACACTGAA. It codes for CASSEDNRVPNTE. The CDR3, in full, reads CASSEDNRVPNTEAFF.

Comments on this clone: The read halts 3 residues ahead of the CDR3 end, with the missing end drawn from the germline J gene. This rearrangement joins TRBV7-2 to TRBJ1-2; 9 bases fit TRBD1. Trimming cost V 5 bases and J 7 bases; bases outside gene matches: 5. CDR1 is SGHTA and CDR2 is FQGNSA in the germline V gene. This CDR3 comprises 13 residues. CDR3 loop: CASSRDRELGYTF. CDR3 DNA, as far as it was read: TGTGCCAGCAGCCGGGACAGGGAACTTGGC.

CDR3 loop: CASSFSKLAGGGYEQYF. The covered CDR3 bases are TGCGCCAGCAGCTTCTCGAAGTTGGCGGGAGGGGGCTACGAG. The chain employs TRBV5-1 and TRBJ2-7; 9 bases agree with TRBD2. The read gets to within 3 residues of the CDR3 end, and the germline J gene fills in the rest. This CDR3 spans 17 amino acids. Germline V gene lookup returns CDR1 SGHRS and CDR2 YFSETQ. Trimming cost V 2 bases and J 3 bases; bases outside gene matches: 12.

Remarks on this clone: The read finishes 3 residues shy of the CDR3 end, and the germline J gene is used to complete it. The chain uses TRBV2 and TRBJ2-3; 8 bases align to TRBD2. The germline V gene encodes CDR1 SNHLY and CDR2 FYNNEI. There are 15 residues in the CDR3. The V segment lost 6 bases and the J segment 3 bases; nucleotides outside the gene matches: 8. The CDR3 loop reads CASSILAATTDTQYF. CDR3 DNA, as far as it was read: TGTGCCAGCAGCATACTAGCGGCAACAACAGATACG.

In regard to this clone: The read gets to within 3 residues of the CDR3 end, and the germline J gene fills in the rest. The rearrangement joins TRBV5-1 to TRBJ2-5; D call uncertain. V was cut by 1 base and J by 1 base, with 5 bases left in between. The CDR3 is made up of 13 amino acids. Looked up from germline, CDR1 is SGHRS and CDR2 is YFSETQ. The CDR3 protein is CASSLIFQETQYF. Partial CDR3 DNA: TGCGCCAGCAGCTTGATATTCCAAGAGACC.

Of note for this clone: The sequenced fragment ends 3 residues before the CDR3 boundary, so the rest is inferred from the germline J gene. The chain carries TRBV19 and TRBJ2-5; 13 bases agree with TRBD2. J was trimmed by 5 bases and V by 4 bases; bases with no gene match: 7. The CDR3 sequence is 16 residues long. Germline-derived CDR1 and CDR2 are LNHDA and SQIVND (reference sequence). CDR3 DNA (partial): TGTGCCAGTAGTAGGGGACTAGCGGGACGTGAGGAGACC. This codes for CASSRGLAGREET. The whole CDR3 is CASSRGLAGREETQYF. The full variable domain, rest sourced from reference TRBV19 and TRBJ2-5, is DGGITQSPKYLFRKEGQNVTLSCEQNLNHDAMYWYRQDPGQGLRLIYYSQIVNDFQKGDIAEGYSVSREKKESFPLTVTSAQKNPTAFYLCASSRGLAGREETQYFGPGTRLLVL.

Details on this clone: The read ends 3 residues before the CDR3 terminus; that terminus is restored from the germline J gene. The chain couples TRBV18 to TRBJ2-1; 9 bases map to TRBD1. The length of the CDR3 is 16 residues. In germline, CDR1 is KGHSH, CDR2 LQKENI. V trimming: 2 bases; J trimming: 3 bases; junction bases outside the gene matches: 5. The CDR3 region is CASSPTGTGNYNEQFF. The DNA read from the CDR3 is TGTGCCAGCTCACCAACCGGGACAGGGAACTACAATGAG.

Of note for this clone: The read stops 3 residues short of the end of the CDR3; the missing end is completed from the germline J gene. The chain joins TRBV18 to TRBJ1-3; D might be TRBD1 (5 bases). CDR3 size: 15 residues. CDR1 and CDR2 from the germline V gene are KGHSH and LQKENI. Trimming pared 5 bases from V and 0 bases from J, leaving 11 bases between. The chain's CDR3 is CASSNQGTSGNTIYF. CDR3 DNA, as far as it was read: TGTGCCAGCTCAAATCAGGGTACCTCTGGAAACACC.

For this clone: The read ends 3 residues before the CDR3 terminus; that terminus is restored from the germline J gene. The V and J genes are TRBV7-6 and TRBJ1-1; TRBD1 matches 11 bases. The CDR3 has 14 residues. Germline trimming cut 5 bases from V and 5 bases from J; bases unmatched to any gene: 4. Germline-derived CDR1 and CDR2 are SGHVS and FNYEAQ. Here the CDR3 reads CASSNRDRGTEAFF. The part of the CDR3 DNA that was read is TGTGCCAGCAGCAACCGGGACAGGGGGACTGAA.

As for this clone: The observed sequence ends 3 residues before the CDR3 terminus, with the missing tail filled in from the germline J gene. The V gene is TRBV5-1, the J gene TRBJ2-3, with 7 bases that match TRBD2. The CDR3 has 16 amino acids. Trimming took 4 bases from V and 0 from J; bases not matched to a gene: 8. CDR1 is SGHRS, CDR2 YFSETQ, per germline. CDR3: CASSSGTATSTDTQYF. The sequenced part of the CDR3 DNA is TGCGCCAGCAGCAGCGGGACTGCCACTAGCACAGATACG.

Comments on this clone: The CDR3 end lies 3 residues beyond the end of the read and is filled in from the germline J gene. The chain uses TRBV7-6 and TRBJ2-1, with D possibly matching TRBD2 (6 bases). The length of the CDR3 is 15 residues. From germline, CDR1 is SGHVS and CDR2 FNYEAQ. V lost 4 bases and J lost 4, with 14 bases in between. The CDR3 loop is CASSSGGLAYNEQFF. CDR3 DNA (partial): TGTGCCAGCAGCTCTGGCGGGCTAGCGTACAATGAG.

As regards this clone: The CDR3 goes on 3 residues after the read ends, and that part is filled in from the germline J gene. The chain recombines TRBV2 with TRBJ1-4, with D hard to call. CDR1 and CDR2 (germline): SNHLY, FYNNEI. V gave up 6 bases and J gave up 8 bases, with 7 bases separating them. This CDR3 region has 11 residues. This chain's CDR3 is CASSLREKLFF. The CDR3 bases that were read are TGTGCCAGCAGCCTCAGGGAAAAA.

About this clone itself: The read gets to within 3 residues of the CDR3 end, and the germline J gene fills in the rest. V usage is TRBV5-6 and J usage is TRBJ2-7; D is perhaps TRBD1 or TRBD2 (6 bases each). Trimming took off 3 bases at V and 2 bases at J, with 15 bases between the two ends. The CDR3 spans 15 residues. Germline V CDR1 and CDR2: SGHDT, YYEEEE. Here the CDR3 reads CASSSDTGRPYEQYF. Incomplete CDR3 DNA: TGTGCCAGCAGCTCAGACACAGGGAGGCCCTACGAG.

As regards this clone: The CDR3 end falls 3 residues outside the read, so it is completed with the germline J gene. This chain connects TRBV5-1 to TRBJ2-1; TRBD2 matches 7 bases. This CDR3 region has 16 residues. Germline trimming cut 1 base from V and 1 base from J; bases unmatched to any gene: 5. The germline V gene encodes CDR1 SGHRS and CDR2 YFSETQ. The sequenced part of the CDR3 DNA is TGCGCCAGCAGCTTGACCGCTAGCGGATCCTACAATGAG. The encoded protein is CASSLTASGSYNE. The entire CDR3 reads CASSLTASGSYNEQFF.